The entry that follows covers one T cell receptor (beta chain) sequence. This specimen comes from a study of CD8 T cells in Susac syndrome. Each multiple sclerosis control was a treatment-naive patient with relapsing-remitting disease that was either stable or active. CDR1 MNHEY and CDR2 SMNVEV come from the germline V gene (reference sequence). V lost 5 bases, J lost 0 bases, and 16 bases lay in between. The CDR3 is 16 amino acids. Reverse transcription of about 0.5 to 1 ug RNA was performed with random hexamers. TCRdb reprocessed the immunoSEQ multiplex PCR reads via MiXCR and lists one record per CDR3 protein. The sample has some 150,000 distinct CDR3 sequences; around 95% are singletons.

This receptor was taken from a human donor with multiple sclerosis. Material for sequencing was CD8+ T cells from PBMCs. This chain joins TRBV27 and TRBJ1-1; D is undetermined. For the CDR3, the DNA is TGTGCCAGCAGTACCTACCCTAGGAATGTGAACACTGAAGCTTTCTTT. As protein: CASSTYPRNVNTEAFF.